This TCR beta chain came from a study of shared clonotypes between healthy human individuals. Study results and caveats: Generally, naive subsets came out with larger estimated richness than memory subsets. Clonotype sharing among donors likely depends on sequencing depth.

Germline loops: CDR1 MDHEN, CDR2 SYDVKM. The length of the CDR3 is 15 residues. Trimming cost V 6 bases and J 6 bases, with 18 bases left between them. A note on this clone: Its antigen remains unknown.

The data were produced by immunoSEQ multiplex PCR, yet TCRdb's version contains in-frame clones alone and is incomplete. Among approximately 940,000 clones, over 60% were seen once, and the ten largest hold approximately 1.5%. The sample consisted of memory CD4+ T cells sorted from blood. Subset given: CD45RA-negative fraction. The chain recombines TRBV28 with TRBJ1-5; maybe TRBD1 (6 bases). The receptor was derived from a man between 18 and 29 years old in good health. The CDR3 nucleotides are TGTGCCAGCAGCTCCCCGGCCGAGACAGGTCAGCCCCAGCATTTT. Residues: CASSSPAETGQPQHF.